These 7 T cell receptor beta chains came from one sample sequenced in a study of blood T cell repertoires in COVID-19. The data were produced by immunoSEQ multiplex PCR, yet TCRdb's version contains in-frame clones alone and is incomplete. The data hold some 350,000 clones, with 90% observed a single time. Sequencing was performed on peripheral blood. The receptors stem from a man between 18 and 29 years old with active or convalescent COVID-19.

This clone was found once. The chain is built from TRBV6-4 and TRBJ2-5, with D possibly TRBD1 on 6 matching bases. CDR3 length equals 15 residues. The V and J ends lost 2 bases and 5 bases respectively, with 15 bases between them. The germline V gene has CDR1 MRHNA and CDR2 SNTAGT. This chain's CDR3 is CASSDGQRRGETQYF. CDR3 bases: TGTGCCAGCAGTGACGGACAGCGCCGAGGGGAGACCCAGTACTTC.

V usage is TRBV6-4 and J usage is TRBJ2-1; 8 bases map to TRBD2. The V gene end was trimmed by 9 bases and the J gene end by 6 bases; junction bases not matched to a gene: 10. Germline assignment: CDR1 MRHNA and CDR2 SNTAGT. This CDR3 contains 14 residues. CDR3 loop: CASQLLAGGNEQFF. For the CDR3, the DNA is TGTGCCAGTCAGCTCCTAGCGGGCGGCAATGAGCAGTTCTTC.

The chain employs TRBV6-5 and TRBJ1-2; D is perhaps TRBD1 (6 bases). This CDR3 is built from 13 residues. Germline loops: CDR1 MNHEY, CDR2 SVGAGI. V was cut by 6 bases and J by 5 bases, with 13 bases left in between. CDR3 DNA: TGTGCCAGCAGGGCAGGGGAAGGTTATGGCTACACCTTC. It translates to CASRAGEGYGYTF.

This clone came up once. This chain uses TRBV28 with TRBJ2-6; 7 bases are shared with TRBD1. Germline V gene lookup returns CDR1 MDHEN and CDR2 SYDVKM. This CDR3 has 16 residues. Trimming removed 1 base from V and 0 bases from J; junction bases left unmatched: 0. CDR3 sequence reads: CASSLYRGSGANVLTF. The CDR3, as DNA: TGTGCCAGCAGTTTATACAGGGGCTCTGGGGCCAACGTCCTGACTTTC. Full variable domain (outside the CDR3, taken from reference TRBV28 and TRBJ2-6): DVKVTQSSRYLVKRTGEKVFLECVQDMDHENMFWYRQDPGLGLRLIYFSYDVKMKEKGDIPEGYSVSREKKERFSLILESASTNQTSMYLCASSLYRGSGANVLTFGAGSRLTVL.

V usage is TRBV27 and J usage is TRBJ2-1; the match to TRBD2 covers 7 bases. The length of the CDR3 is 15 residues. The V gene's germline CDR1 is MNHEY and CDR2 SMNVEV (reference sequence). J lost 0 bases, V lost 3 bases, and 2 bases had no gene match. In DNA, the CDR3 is TGTGCCAGCAGTTTCGGCGGGAGCTCCTACAATGAGCAGTTCTTC. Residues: CASSFGGSSYNEQFF.

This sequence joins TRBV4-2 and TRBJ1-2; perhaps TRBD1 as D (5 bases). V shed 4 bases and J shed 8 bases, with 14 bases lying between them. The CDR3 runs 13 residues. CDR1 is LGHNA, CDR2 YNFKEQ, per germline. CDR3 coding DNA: TGTGCCAGCAGCCCGCAGGGCCCACTGGGCTACACCTTC. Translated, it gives CASSPQGPLGYTF.

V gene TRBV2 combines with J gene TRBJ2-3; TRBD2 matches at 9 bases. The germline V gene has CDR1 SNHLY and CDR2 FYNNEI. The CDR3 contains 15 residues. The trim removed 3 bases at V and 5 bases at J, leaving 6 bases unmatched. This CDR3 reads CASSDAGGIKDTQYF. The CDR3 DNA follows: TGTGCCAGCAGTGATGCGGGGGGGATAAAAGATACGCAGTATTTT.